Listed here are 17 T cell receptor beta chains from one sample, sequenced in a study of blood T cell repertoires in COVID-19. The data were produced by immunoSEQ multiplex PCR, yet TCRdb's version contains in-frame clones alone and is incomplete. The table records 150,000 to 190,000 clones, 70% to 90% of them present only once. The sequenced sample was peripheral blood. These receptors were taken from a woman aged 55-69 years with COVID-19, enrolled during active disease.

This clone was counted a few times. V is TRBV11-2 and J is TRBJ1-2, with a possible D match to TRBD1 (5 bases). V gave up 5 bases and J gave up 3 bases, with 10 bases separating them. CDR1 is SGHAT, CDR2 FQNNGV, per germline. This CDR3 has 13 residues. The CDR3 region has the DNA TGTGCCAGCAGCGCGGACACCGACTATGGCTACACCTTC. As protein: CASSADTDYGYTF.

This rearrangement joins TRBV5-6 to TRBJ1-1, with D maybe TRBD1 (6 bases). Trimming took 0 bases from V and 5 from J, leaving 17 bases between them. CDR1 SGHDT and CDR2 YYEEEE come from the germline V gene. The CDR3 is made up of 16 amino acids. In DNA form, the CDR3 reads TGTGCCAGCAGCTTGGCGGGGCGTGACAGGTGGACTGAAGCTTTCTTT. Its protein product is CASSLAGRDRWTEAFF.

V usage is TRBV2 and J usage is TRBJ2-2; unclear D gene. Germline values: CDR1 SNHLY, CDR2 FYNNEI. Trimming took off 4 bases at V and 0 bases at J, with 12 bases between the two ends. The CDR3 is made up of 16 amino acids. The CDR3 bases are TGTGCCAGCAGTGTAGGTCAGGTACCGAACACCGGGGAGCTGTTTTTT. Protein product: CASSVGQVPNTGELFF.

The chain couples TRBV19 to TRBJ2-7; 9 positions agree with TRBD2. The CDR3 covers 17 residues. V gave up 2 bases and J gave up 1 base; unmatched junction bases: 9. Germline CDR1 reads LNHDA; CDR2 reads SQIVND (reference sequence). As DNA, the CDR3 is TGTGCCAGTAGTATATCCTCCCTAGCGGGAAGTTCCTACGAGCAGTACTTC. Translating gives CASSISSLAGSSYEQYF. The variable domain in full, completed from reference TRBV19 and TRBJ2-7, reads DGGITQSPKYLFRKEGQNVTLSCEQNLNHDAMYWYRQDPGQGLRLIYYSQIVNDFQKGDIAEGYSVSREKKESFPLTVTSAQKNPTAFYLCASSISSLAGSSYEQYFGPGTRLTVT.

This chain links TRBV5-1 with TRBJ2-3; 10 nucleotides align to TRBD2. This CDR3 is 17 amino acids long. The J segment lost 5 bases and the V segment lost 0 bases, leaving 9 bases of the junction unmatched. CDR1 is SGHRS and CDR2 is YFSETQ in the germline V gene. The CDR3 region has the DNA TGCGCCAGCAGCTTGGCAGTAGCGGGGGGAGGGAGAGATACGCAGTATTTT. The encoded protein is CASSLAVAGGGRDTQYF.

The chain couples TRBV7-9 to TRBJ1-2, with TRBD1 matching over 8 bases. The germline CDR1 and CDR2 sequences are SEHNR and FQNEAQ (reference sequence). The CDR3 contains 14 residues. V gave up 5 bases and J gave up 8 bases; unmatched junction bases: 10. DNA for the CDR3: TGTGCCAGCAGCCCGGGACAGGCGGTCGGGGGCTACACCTTC. Amino acids: CASSPGQAVGGYTF.

The sample holds many counts of this clone. The V and J genes are TRBV5-1 and TRBJ1-1, with TRBD1 as a possible D gene (5 bases). The CDR3 consists of 13 residues. Trimming stripped 5 bases from V and 4 bases from J, with 12 bases between. Per the germline V gene, CDR1 is SGHRS and CDR2 is YFSETQ. The CDR3, as DNA: TGCGCCAGCAGACAGGACGTCAGCACTGAAGCTTTCTTT. Translating gives CASRQDVSTEAFF.

This clone was seen just once. This chain uses TRBV5-1 with TRBJ1-1; a possible D gene is TRBD1 (6 bases). The CDR3 runs 15 residues. The germline V gene encodes CDR1 SGHRS and CDR2 YFSETQ. V shed 4 bases and J shed 1 base, with 14 bases lying between them. In nucleotides, the CDR3 is TGCGCCAGCAGCACGGGACACACTAAGAACACTGAAGCTTTCTTT. This codes for CASSTGHTKNTEAFF.

The V gene is TRBV24-1, the J gene TRBJ1-2; D remains unclear. The CDR3 is 12 amino acids. V was pared by 6 bases and J by 10 bases, with 14 bases between. Germline CDR1 KGHDR, CDR2 SFDVKD. The CDR3 sequence: CATSRGSVDYTF. The CDR3 DNA reads TGTGCCACCAGTCGGGGAAGTGTCGACTACACCTTC.

This clone was counted between two and nine times. The chain combines TRBV7-3 with TRBJ1-1; the match to TRBD1 covers 7 bases. Germline CDR1 reads SGHTA; CDR2 reads FQGTGA. V shed 0 bases and J 5 bases; nucleotides not matched to a gene: 3. CDR3 length: 14 residues. In nucleotides, the CDR3 is TGTGCCAGCAGCTTAACGCAGGGGGTTACTGAAGCTTTCTTT. This translates into CASSLTQGVTEAFF.

V and J are TRBV3-1 (or the pseudogene TRBV3-2) and TRBJ2-5, with 9 bases that match TRBD1. Germline CDR1 is LGHDT and CDR2 is YNNKEL (reference sequence). With 2 bases clipped from V and 3 bases from J, the junction kept 4 bases outside the gene matches. CDR3 length: 15 residues. CDR3 in amino acids: CASSQPGQGEETQYF. In DNA, the CDR3 is TGTGCCAGCAGCCAACCGGGACAGGGAGAAGAGACCCAGTACTTC.

This clone was recorded only once. The chain links TRBV24-1 to TRBJ2-2, with D perhaps matching TRBD2 (6 bases). Trimming stripped 6 bases from V and 8 bases from J, with 18 bases between. The CDR3 extends over 15 amino acids. Per the germline V gene, CDR1 is KGHDR and CDR2 is SFDVKD. The CDR3 reads CATSTPGRESGELFF. The CDR3 region has the DNA TGTGCCACCAGTACGCCAGGCCGGGAGTCGGGGGAGCTGTTTTTT.

This sequence joins TRBV12-3 or TRBV12-4 and TRBJ1-2, with D unclear. This CDR3 region has 13 residues. V was trimmed by 3 bases and J by 3 bases, leaving 8 bases between them. The CDR3 reads CASSFGVDYGYTF. In DNA, the CDR3 is TGTGCCAGCAGTTTCGGGGTTGACTATGGCTACACCTTC.

The rearrangement joins TRBV10-1 to TRBJ1-2; D gene uncertain. Trimming pared 0 bases from V and 3 bases from J, leaving 8 bases between. CDR3 length: 14 amino acids. Germline lookup yields CDR1 WNHNN and CDR2 SYGVQD (reference sequence). The CDR3 DNA reads TGCGCCAGCAGTGAGTCGGGCCAGGACTATGGCTACACCTTC. Residues: CASSESGQDYGYTF.

The gene calls are TRBV19 and TRBJ1-1, with no clear D. V was clipped by 3 bases and J by 3 bases, with 8 bases between them. CDR3 size: 13 residues. The V gene's germline CDR1 is LNHDA and CDR2 SQIVND (reference sequence). CDR3: CASSIWAYTEAFF. The CDR3, as DNA: TGTGCCAGTAGTATTTGGGCATACACTGAAGCTTTCTTT.

The chain has TRBV9 and TRBJ1-6, with 10 bases matching TRBD1. J lost 12 bases, V lost 3 bases, and 6 bases had no gene match. This CDR3 has 14 amino acids. Per the germline V gene, CDR1 is SGDLS and CDR2 is YYNGEE. Here the CDR3 reads CASSGDRGLRPLHF. The CDR3 DNA reads TGTGCCAGCAGCGGGGACAGGGGTTTGAGACCCCTCCACTTT.

The J gene is TRBJ2-1, the V gene TRBV5-1; D is unresolved. The CDR3 has 12 amino acids. The germline V gene has CDR1 SGHRS and CDR2 YFSETQ. Trimming removed 1 base at V and 10 bases at J, with 9 bases between. DNA of the CDR3: TGCGCCAGCAGCTTGACCGACTCCGAGCAGTTCTTC. The encoded protein is CASSLTDSEQFF.